Described below is a single T cell receptor beta chain sequence and its context. This clone was counted once. What this receptor recognizes is not known. Base qualities are missing; no much larger clone stands one base away. The trim is 1 base for V and 3 bases for J, with a gap of 7 bases between the germline ends. The germline V gene (reference sequence) yields LNHDA for CDR1 and SQIVND for CDR2. The CDR3 numbers 14 residues from cysteine through phenylalanine. Kept here is only the CDR3 DNA, which spans 42 bases and is read in frame from base 1. This sample was included in a study of PD-L1 blockade in urothelial cancer (dated by TCRdb to the late 2010s). Background on the whole study: Therapy was started at some point between 2012 and 2014 for all patients, and atezolizumab 1,200 mg was administered intravenously every 3 weeks. About nine tenths of the roughly 29 patients were males with bladder-origin urothelial cancer, and about 60% of the roughly 30 reported a prior smoking history. Blood samples were analyzed 3 weeks after the start of treatment (second dose) and 6 weeks after the start of treatment. Durable clinical benefit was achieved by nine patients but not by the remaining 20. Blood samples gave a median of 141,255 T cells and tens of thousands of unique TCRs, with a median clonality of about 0.078. The study was an exploratory multi-omic analysis of somatic, immune and clinical correlates of response to PD-L1 blockade with atezolizumab in urothelial cancer. Approximately 29 patients had pretreatment blood TCR-seq, around 25 had at least one posttreatment blood collection, and around 25 had tumor TCR-seq. In the same patients, pretreatment tumors underwent whole exome sequencing and RNA sequencing in addition to TCR sequencing. Pretreatment tumor samples and matched peripheral blood, collected serially before and after atezolizumab treatment, underwent TCR sequencing. Progression-free survival longer than 6 months counted as durable clinical benefit, and TCR features were additionally tested against both progression-free and overall survival. An ECOG performance status of 0 or 1 was recorded for the patients, and 0 to 3 prior chemotherapy regimens had been received by the patients. Results and caveats for the whole study, not just this receptor: Improved progression-free and overall survival was associated with having pretreatment peripheral blood TCR clonality below the median. Because the sample size was small (n ≈ 30) and many exploratory analyses were performed, the results are intended to be hypothesis-generating. Greater expansion of tumor-associated TCR clones in peripheral blood 3 weeks after the start of treatment was observed in patients with durable benefit (n of about 20, p = 0.022).

A cohort of approximately 30 patients with locally advanced or metastatic urothelial carcinoma, treated at Memorial Sloan Kettering on a trial protocol, was included. Peripheral blood mononuclear cells were collected pretreatment and during treatment, with between 1 and 8 total time points per patient. The Qiagen DNeasy Blood extraction kit was used to purify genomic DNA from total PBMCs and tumor samples. PBMCs were collected pretreatment and during treatment, and were isolated and stored as previously described. Each PCR received spiked-in synthetic TCR analog templates so that absolute template abundance could be estimated from read counts. TCRbeta CDR3 regions were amplified from genomic DNA with bias-controlled V and J gene primers using the immunoSEQ assay. Rearranged TCRbeta segments were sequenced at approximately 20X coverage. In the authors' own workflow: Clustering was used to correct sequencing errors, and CDR3s were annotated against IMGT so that V, D and J genes could be assigned. Only productive TCRbeta rearrangements were used in downstream analyses, excluding out-of-frame or stop-codon sequences. Clonality was computed as one minus Shannon entropy normalized by the log of the number of unique productive sequences. Clones differing between time points or between blood and tumor were identified using Fisher's exact test with Benjamini-Hochberg correction, with an adjusted p below 0.01 applied as the threshold. Imported from immuneACCESS, the table was reduced by TCRdb to in-frame sequences with V and J called. These copies leave out some clones; in studies compared against another copy, an unresolved V gene accounts for under half, and the cause of the remainder is not known. The V and J calls and the clone size are those of that table, but D and trimming were determined from the DNA. This sample holds some 40,000 clones; roughly four fifths were observed only once. The ten most abundant clones make up around 19% of the sample.

Rearrangement joined TRBV19 to TRBJ2-1; TRBD2 is a weak D gene call, 5 bases matching. The sample here was PBMCs, taken around atezolizumab (anti-PD-L1) treatment. The sequence was obtained from a man between 60 and 75 years old with urothelial cancer. The DNA sequence is given as TGTGCCAGTAGTATAGTTGGAGGCTACAATGAGCAGTTCTTC. Its protein product is CASSIVGGYNEQFF.